This record covers a single T cell receptor beta chain. V was pared by 7 bases and J by 5 bases, with 6 bases of the junction left unmatched. The V gene's germline CDR1 is MDHEN and CDR2 SYDVKM. The CDR3 extends over 14 amino acids. This sample was included in a study of shared clonotypes between healthy human individuals. CD8 cells classed as naive were CD45RO-negative and positively selected for CCR7, excluding terminally differentiated effector memory CD45RA+ cells. Measured with immunoSEQ multiplex PCR; TCRdb has only the in-frame clones, and not every one. The data contain about 2.2 million clones, just under 95% of them seen just once; the ten biggest clones take up approximately 1.6%.

Input material: naive CD8+ T cells from PBMCs. The receptor comes from a man younger than 35 in good health. Some clones in this sample may be carry-over from other donors' samples. The gene calls are TRBV28 and TRBJ1-5; 9 nucleotides match TRBD1. CDR3 sequence reads: CASIMRQGDQPQHF. For the CDR3, the DNA is TGTGCCAGCATAATGAGACAGGGGGATCAGCCCCAGCATTTT.